Below, one TCR beta chain is given with its context. All enrollees were roughly 18 to 89 years old and from under 25 US areas. Cohorts were assigned according to the clinical history that participants reported. The CDR3 is 15 residues long. V lost 5 bases, J lost 4 bases, and 10 bases stayed unmatched. CDR1 MDHEN and CDR2 SYDVKM come from the germline V gene. The data stem from a study of blood T cell repertoires in COVID-19. Turning to the study itself: Sources were T cells, B-cell-depleted T cells, or PBMCs; the material itself was cDNA or gDNA.

Measured with immunoSEQ multiplex PCR; TCRdb has only the in-frame clones, and not every one. The table shows hundreds of thousands of clones, with about 86% occurring only once. The clonotype comes from a woman aged 40-49 years with acute COVID-19. The sequenced material came from PBMCs or T cells enriched from blood (not recorded which). The genes are TRBV28 and TRBJ1-1; TRBD1 matches at 7 bases. The CDR3 reads CASSRSTGRRTEAFF. The CDR3, as DNA: TGTGCCAGCAGTCGCTCGACAGGGAGACGCACTGAAGCTTTCTTT.